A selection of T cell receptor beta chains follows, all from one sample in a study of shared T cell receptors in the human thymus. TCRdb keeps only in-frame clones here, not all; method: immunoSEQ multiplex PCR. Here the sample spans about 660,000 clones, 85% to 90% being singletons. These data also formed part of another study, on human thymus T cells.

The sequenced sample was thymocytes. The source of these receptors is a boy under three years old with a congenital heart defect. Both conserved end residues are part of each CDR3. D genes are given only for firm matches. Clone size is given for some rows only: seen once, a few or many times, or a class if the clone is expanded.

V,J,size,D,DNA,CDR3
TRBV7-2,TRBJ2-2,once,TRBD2,TGTGCCAGCAGCTTAGAGGGCGGGAGTTGGACCGGGGAGCTGTTTTTT,CASSLEGGSWTGELFF
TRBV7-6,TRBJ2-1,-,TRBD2,TGTGCCAGCAGCTTAGGGATAGGACTAGCGGGAGGGCTCAATGAGCAGTTCTTC,CASSLGIGLAGGLNEQFF
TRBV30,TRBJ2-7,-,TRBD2,TGTGCCTGGAGTAGGGCTAGCGGGAATGGACACTACGAGCAGTACTTC,CAWSRASGNGHYEQYF
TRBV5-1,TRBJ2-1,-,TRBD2,TGCGCCAGCAGCTTCCCGGGACTAGCGGGAGGGTCCGGCTCCTACAATGAGCAGTTCTTC,CASSFPGLAGGSGSYNEQFF
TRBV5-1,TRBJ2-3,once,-,TGCGCCAGCAGCTCGAGGGCCTACACAGATACGCAGTATTTT,CASSSRAYTDTQYF
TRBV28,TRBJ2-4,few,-,TGTGCCAGCACAGGGTTAAACATTCAGTACTTC,CASTGLNIQYF
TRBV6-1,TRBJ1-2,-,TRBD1,TGTGCCAGCAGTGACTGGACAGGACCCTATGGCTACACCTTC,CASSDWTGPYGYTF
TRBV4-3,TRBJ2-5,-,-,TGCGCCAGCAGCCAAGATTGGGGAGCAGAGACCCAGTACTTC,CASSQDWGAETQYF
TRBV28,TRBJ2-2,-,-,TGTGCCAGCAGTATCGACAGTATCGCCGGGGAGCTGTTTTTT,CASSIDSIAGELFF
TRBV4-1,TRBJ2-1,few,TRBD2,TGCGCCAGCAGCCAAGGACTAGCGGGGCACAATGAGCAGTTCTTC,CASSQGLAGHNEQFF
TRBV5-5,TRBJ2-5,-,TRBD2,TGTGCCAGCAGCTTGGCGGGACTAGCAGAAGAGACCCAGTACTTC,CASSLAGLAEETQYF
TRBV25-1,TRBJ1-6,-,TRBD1,TGTGCCAGCAGTGAATACCTTTGGGGGGACAGGGGGGATTCACCCCTCCACTTT,CASSEYLWGDRGDSPLHF
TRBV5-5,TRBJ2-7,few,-,TGTGCCAGCAGCTTGGGACCTCCGAGGCCCTACGAGCAGTACTTC,CASSLGPPRPYEQYF
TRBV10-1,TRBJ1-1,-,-,TGCGCCAGCCCCGGGTCCATGAACACTGAAGCTTTCTTT,CASPGSMNTEAFF
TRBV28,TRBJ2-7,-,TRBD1,TGTGCCAGCAGTTCCCGGGACAGAGTAATCTACGAGCAGTACTTC,CASSSRDRVIYEQYF
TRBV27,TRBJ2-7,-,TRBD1,TGTGCCAGCACCCCGAGCCGGGACAGGGCACGAGAGCAGTACTTC,CASTPSRDRAREQYF
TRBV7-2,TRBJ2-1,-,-,TGTGCCAGCAGCGGAGACCTAGCGATCTCCTACAATGAGCAGTTCTTC,CASSGDLAISYNEQFF
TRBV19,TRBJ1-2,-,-,TGTGCCAGTAGTATTCCTTTCAGGAACTATGGCTACACCTTC,CASSIPFRNYGYTF
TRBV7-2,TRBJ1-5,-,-,TGTGCCAGCAGCCTCGGACAGAATGGGTATAGCAATCAGCCCCAGCATTTT,CASSLGQNGYSNQPQHF
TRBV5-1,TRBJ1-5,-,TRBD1,TGCGCCAGCAGCATAGGACAGGGGGTTCAGCCCCAGCATTTT,CASSIGQGVQPQHF
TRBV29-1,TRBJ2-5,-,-,TGCAGCGTTGGGAACAGGGGAGGAGAGACCCAGTACTTC,CSVGNRGGETQYF
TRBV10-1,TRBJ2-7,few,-,TGCGCCAGCAGTGAGAAGGCGGGTAGCCCCTACGAGCAGTACTTC,CASSEKAGSPYEQYF
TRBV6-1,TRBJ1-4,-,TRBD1,TGTGCCAGCAGTGTCCGGGACAGCCTCCGAGATGAAAAACTGTTTTTT,CASSVRDSLRDEKLFF
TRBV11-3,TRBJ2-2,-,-,TGTGCCAGCAGCCCCCGTGGGGCCGGGACCGGGGAGCTGTTTTTT,CASSPRGAGTGELFF
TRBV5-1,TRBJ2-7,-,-,TGCGCCAGCAGAACGAATACCTCTGCCAGGCCAAACTACGAGCAGTACTTC,CASRTNTSARPNYEQYF
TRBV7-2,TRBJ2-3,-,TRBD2,TGTGCCAGCAGCTTGGAGCGGGAGCCGAGCACAGATACGCAGTATTTT,CASSLEREPSTDTQYF
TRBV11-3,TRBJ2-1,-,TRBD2,TGTGCCAGCAGCTCGGGACTAGCGGGAGGGCCTAAGTTTTTCGACAATGAGCAGTTCTTC,CASSSGLAGGPKFFDNEQFF
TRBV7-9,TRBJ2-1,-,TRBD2,TGTGCCAGCAGCACCACTAGCGGGTGTGTCTACAATGAGCAGTTCTTC,CASSTTSGCVYNEQFF
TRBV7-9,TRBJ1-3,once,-,TGTGCCAGCAGCGGAAGACTTACCTCTGGAAACACCATATATTTT,CASSGRLTSGNTIYF
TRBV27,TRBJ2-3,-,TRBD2,TGTGCCAGCAGTCCACGGACTAGCGACCGGGATACGCAGTATTTT,CASSPRTSDRDTQYF
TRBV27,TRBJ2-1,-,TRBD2,TGTGCCAGCAGTTGGGGACTAGCGGGAGGGAAGACCTACAATGAGCAGTTCTTC,CASSWGLAGGKTYNEQFF
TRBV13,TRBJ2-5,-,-,TGTGCCAGCAGCTTATTTAGCGCGTCACAAGAGACCCAGTACTTC,CASSLFSASQETQYF
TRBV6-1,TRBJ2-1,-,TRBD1,TGTGCCAGCAGTGAATTCGGGACAGCCTCCTACAATGAGCAGTTCTTC,CASSEFGTASYNEQFF
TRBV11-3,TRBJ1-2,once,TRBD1,TGTGCCAGCAGCCAGGGACAGTATGGCTACACCTTC,CASSQGQYGYTF
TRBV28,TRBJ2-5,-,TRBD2,TGTGCCAGCAGTCTGGCCCCCGGGACTAGCGGGTGGTCACAAGAGACCCAGTACTTC,CASSLAPGTSGWSQETQYF
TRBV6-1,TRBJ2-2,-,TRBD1,TGTGCCAGCAGTGAAGTTAGGGGGACAGCAACCACGAACACCGGGGAGCTGTTTTTT,CASSEVRGTATTNTGELFF
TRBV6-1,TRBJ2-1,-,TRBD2,TGTGCCAGCAGTGGCACTATAGCGGGAGGCCACCCCTCCTACAATGAGCAGTTCTTC,CASSGTIAGGHPSYNEQFF
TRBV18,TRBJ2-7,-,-,TGTGCCAGCTCACCTCGCCCCACTCTATCCCTAATCAACGAGCAGTACTTC,CASSPRPTLSLINEQYF
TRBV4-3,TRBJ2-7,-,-,TGCGCCAGCAGCCAAGCGCTTGACAGTACCTACGAGCAGTACTTC,CASSQALDSTYEQYF
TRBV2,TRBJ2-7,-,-,TGTGCCAGCAGTGAATTGGGCCCTCTCTCCTACGAGCAGTACTTC,CASSELGPLSYEQYF